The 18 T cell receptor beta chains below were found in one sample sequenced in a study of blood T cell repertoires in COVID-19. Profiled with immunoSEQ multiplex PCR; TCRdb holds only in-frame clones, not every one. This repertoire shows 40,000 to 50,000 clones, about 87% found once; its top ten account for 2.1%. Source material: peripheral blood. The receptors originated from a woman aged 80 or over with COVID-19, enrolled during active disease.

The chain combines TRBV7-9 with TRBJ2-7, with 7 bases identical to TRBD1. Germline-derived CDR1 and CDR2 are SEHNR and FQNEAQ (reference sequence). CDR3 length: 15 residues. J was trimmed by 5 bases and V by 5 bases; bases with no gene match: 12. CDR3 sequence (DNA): TGTGCCAGCAGCGCCACTGGACAGGCGAGGGACGAGCAGTACTTC. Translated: CASSATGQARDEQYF.

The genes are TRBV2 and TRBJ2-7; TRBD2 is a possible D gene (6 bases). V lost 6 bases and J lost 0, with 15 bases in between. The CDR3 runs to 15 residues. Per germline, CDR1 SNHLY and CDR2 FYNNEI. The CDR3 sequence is CASREEGLGSYEQYF. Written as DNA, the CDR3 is TGTGCCAGCAGGGAGGAGGGGCTAGGCTCCTACGAGCAGTACTTC. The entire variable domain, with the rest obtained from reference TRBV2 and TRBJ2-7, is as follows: EPEVTQTPSHQVTQMGQEVILRCVPISNHLYFYWYRQILGQKVEFLVSFYNNEISEKSEIFDDQFSVERPDGSNFTLKIRSTKLEDSAMYFCASREEGLGSYEQYFGPGTRLTVT.

CDR3 sequence reads: CASSFHLRVGMNTEAFF. CDR3 DNA sequence: TGTGCCAGCAGCTTCCACCTCAGGGTGGGAATGAACACTGAAGCTTTCTTT. This chain joins TRBV5-4 and TRBJ1-1; weak D call: TRBD1 (5 bases). This CDR3 region has 17 residues. Germline assignment: CDR1 SGHNT and CDR2 YYREEE (reference sequence). V lost 2 bases to trimming and J lost 0 bases, with 17 bases between them. Filled out from reference TRBV5-4 and TRBJ1-1, the complete variable domain reads ETGVTQSPTHLIKTRGQQVTLRCSSQSGHNTVSWYQQALGQGPQFIFQYYREEENGRGNFPPRFSGLQFPNYSSELNVNALELDDSALYLCASSFHLRVGMNTEAFFGQGTRLTVV.

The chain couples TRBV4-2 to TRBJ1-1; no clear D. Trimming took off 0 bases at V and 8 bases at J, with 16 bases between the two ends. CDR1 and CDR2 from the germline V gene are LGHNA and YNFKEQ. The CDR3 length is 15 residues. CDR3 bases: TGTGCCAGCAGCCAAGATCTGGGCCCCCAGAGAGAAGCTTTCTTT. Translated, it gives CASSQDLGPQREAFF.

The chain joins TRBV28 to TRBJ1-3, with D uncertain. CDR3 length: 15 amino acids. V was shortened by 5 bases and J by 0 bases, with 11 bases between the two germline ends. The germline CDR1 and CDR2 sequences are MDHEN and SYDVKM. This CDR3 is CASSGRVNSGNTIYF. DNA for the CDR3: TGTGCCAGCAGTGGTCGGGTCAACTCTGGAAACACCATATATTTT.

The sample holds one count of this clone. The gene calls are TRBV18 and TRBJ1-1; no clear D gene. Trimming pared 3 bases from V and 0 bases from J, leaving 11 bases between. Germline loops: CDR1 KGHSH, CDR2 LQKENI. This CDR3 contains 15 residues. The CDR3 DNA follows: TGTGCCAGCTCACCCGTGGCAGGAATGAACACTGAAGCTTTCTTT. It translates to CASSPVAGMNTEAFF. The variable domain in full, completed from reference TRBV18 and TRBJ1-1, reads NAGVMQNPRHLVRRRGQEARLRCSPMKGHSHVYWYRQLPEEGLKFMVYLQKENIIDESGMPKERFSAEFPKEGPSILRIQQVVRGDSAAYFCASSPVAGMNTEAFFGQGTRLTVV.

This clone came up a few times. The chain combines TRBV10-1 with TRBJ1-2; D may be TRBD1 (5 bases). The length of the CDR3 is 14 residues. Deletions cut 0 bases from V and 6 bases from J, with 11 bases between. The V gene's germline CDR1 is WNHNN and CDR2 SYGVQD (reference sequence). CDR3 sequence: CASSESRAGHGYTF. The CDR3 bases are TGCGCCAGCAGTGAGTCCCGGGCGGGACATGGCTACACCTTC.

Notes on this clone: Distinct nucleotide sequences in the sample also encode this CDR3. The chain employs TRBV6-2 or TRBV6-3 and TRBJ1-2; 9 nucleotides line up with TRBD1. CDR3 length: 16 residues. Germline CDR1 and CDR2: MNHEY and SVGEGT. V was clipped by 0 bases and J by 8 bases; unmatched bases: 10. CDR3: CASSYSSQGQGGGYTF. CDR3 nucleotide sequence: TGTGCCAGCAGTTACTCCTCTCAGGGACAGGGAGGAGGCTACACCTTC.

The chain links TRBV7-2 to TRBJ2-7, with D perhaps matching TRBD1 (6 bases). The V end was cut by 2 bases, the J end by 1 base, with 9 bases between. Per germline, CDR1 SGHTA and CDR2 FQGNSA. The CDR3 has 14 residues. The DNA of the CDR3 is TGTGCCAGCAGCTTAATGGACAGTTCCTACGAGCAGTACTTC. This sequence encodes CASSLMDSSYEQYF.

The CDR3 DNA is TGTGCCAGCAGTTCCGGGAATAACTATGGCTACACCTTC. Protein sequence: CASSSGNNYGYTF. This chain uses TRBV2 with TRBJ1-2; D is uncertain. Germline values: CDR1 SNHLY, CDR2 FYNNEI. The V end was cut by 5 bases, the J end by 1 base, with 8 bases between. The CDR3 is made up of 13 amino acids.

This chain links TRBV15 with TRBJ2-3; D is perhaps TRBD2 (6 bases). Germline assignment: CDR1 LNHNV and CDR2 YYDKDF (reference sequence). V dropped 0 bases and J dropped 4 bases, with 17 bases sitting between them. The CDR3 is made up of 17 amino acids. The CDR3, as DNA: TGTGCCACCAGCAGAGATTATGGCGGGACGGTTCCAGATACGCAGTATTTT. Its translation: CATSRDYGGTVPDTQYF.

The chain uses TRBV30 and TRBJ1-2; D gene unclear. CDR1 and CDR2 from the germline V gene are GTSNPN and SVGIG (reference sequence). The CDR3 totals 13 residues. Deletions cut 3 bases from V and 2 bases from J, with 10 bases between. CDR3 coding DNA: TGTGCCTGGAGATATGGGCAGAACTATGGCTACACCTTC. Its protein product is CAWRYGQNYGYTF.

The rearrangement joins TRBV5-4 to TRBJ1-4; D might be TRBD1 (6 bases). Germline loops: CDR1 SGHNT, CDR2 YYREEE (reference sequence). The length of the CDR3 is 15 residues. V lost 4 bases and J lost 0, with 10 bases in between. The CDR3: CASSLGGATNEKLFF. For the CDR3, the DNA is TGTGCCAGCAGCCTAGGGGGGGCAACTAATGAAAAACTGTTTTTT.

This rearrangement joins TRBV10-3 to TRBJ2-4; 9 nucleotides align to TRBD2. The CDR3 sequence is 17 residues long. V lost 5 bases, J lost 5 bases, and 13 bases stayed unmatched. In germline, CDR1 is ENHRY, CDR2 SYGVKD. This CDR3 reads CAISQAGTSPPQNIQYF. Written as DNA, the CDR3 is TGTGCCATCAGTCAAGCCGGGACTAGCCCCCCCCAAAACATTCAGTACTTC.

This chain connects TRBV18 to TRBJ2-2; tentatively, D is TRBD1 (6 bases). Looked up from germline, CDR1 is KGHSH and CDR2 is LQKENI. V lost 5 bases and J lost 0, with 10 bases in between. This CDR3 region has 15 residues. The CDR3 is CASSTRTANTGELFF. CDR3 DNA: TGTGCCAGCTCAACAAGGACAGCGAACACCGGGGAGCTGTTTTTT.

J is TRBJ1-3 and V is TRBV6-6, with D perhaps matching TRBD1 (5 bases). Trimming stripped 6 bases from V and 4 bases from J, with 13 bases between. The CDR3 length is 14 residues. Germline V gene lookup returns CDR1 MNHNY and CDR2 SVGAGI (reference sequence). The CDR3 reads CASSPPGGGNTIYF. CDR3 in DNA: TGTGCCAGCAGCCCCCCGGGGGGGGGAAACACCATATATTTT.

In DNA form, the CDR3 reads TGTGCCAGCTCACCTTATTTAGGCCGGGGGGCGGTTGAGCAGTTCTTC. This sequence encodes CASSPYLGRGAVEQFF. V gene TRBV18 combines with J gene TRBJ2-1; TRBD2 is a possible D gene (7 bases). V was shortened by 3 bases and J by 9 bases, with 21 bases between the two germline ends. Germline V gene data show CDR1 as KGHSH and CDR2 as LQKENI. This CDR3 comprises 16 residues.

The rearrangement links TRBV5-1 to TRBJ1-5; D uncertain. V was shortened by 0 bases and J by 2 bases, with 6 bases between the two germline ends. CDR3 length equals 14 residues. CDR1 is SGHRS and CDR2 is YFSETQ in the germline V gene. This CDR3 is CASSLDSGNQPQHF. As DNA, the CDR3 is TGCGCCAGCAGCTTGGATTCGGGCAATCAGCCCCAGCATTTT.